This TCR beta chain was observed in a study of blood T cell repertoires in COVID-19. Clones were sequenced by immunoSEQ multiplex PCR, and TCRdb holds only the in-frame ones, with some missing. There are 150,000 or so clones in the sample; roughly 84% occur only once, and about 5.8% lies in the top ten. This clone showed up just a few times. Unmatched junction bases numbered 8, after V lost 2 bases and J lost 7 bases. Per the germline V gene, CDR1 is SEHNR and CDR2 is FQNEAQ (reference sequence). The length of the CDR3 is 15 residues. The sequenced material came from PBMCs or T cells enriched from blood (not recorded which). V is TRBV7-9 and J is TRBJ1-2; TRBD1 matches 9 bases. This clonotype was sampled from a woman aged 45-59 years who had been exposed to COVID-19. This CDR3 is CASSLIQGAWSGYTF. The CDR3 DNA follows: TGTGCCAGCAGCTTAATACAGGGGGCATGGAGTGGCTACACCTTC.